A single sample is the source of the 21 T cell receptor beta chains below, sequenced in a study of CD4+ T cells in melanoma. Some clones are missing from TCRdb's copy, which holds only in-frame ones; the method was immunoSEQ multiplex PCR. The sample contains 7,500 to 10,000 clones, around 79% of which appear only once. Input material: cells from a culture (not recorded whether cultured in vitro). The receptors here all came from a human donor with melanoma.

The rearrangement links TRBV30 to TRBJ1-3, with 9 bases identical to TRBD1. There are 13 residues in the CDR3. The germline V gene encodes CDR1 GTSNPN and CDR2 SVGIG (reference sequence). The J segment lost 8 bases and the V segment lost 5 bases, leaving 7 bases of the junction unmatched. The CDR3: CAWGQGFGYTIYF. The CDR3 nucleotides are TGTGCCTGGGGACAGGGGTTTGGGTACACCATATATTTT.

The DNA of the CDR3 is TGCGCCAGCAGCTCCCTAATTCTAGCGGTTAGCACAGATACGCAGTATTTT. It yields the protein CASSSLILAVSTDTQYF. The rearrangement joins TRBV5-1 to TRBJ2-3; TRBD2 matches 7 bases. The germline gives CDR1 SGHRS, CDR2 YFSETQ. The J segment lost 0 bases and the V segment lost 3 bases, leaving 10 bases of the junction unmatched. This CDR3 region has 17 residues.

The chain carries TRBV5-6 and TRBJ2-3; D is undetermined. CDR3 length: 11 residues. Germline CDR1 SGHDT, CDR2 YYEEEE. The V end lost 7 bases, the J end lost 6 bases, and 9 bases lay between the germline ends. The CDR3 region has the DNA TGTGCCAGCCAACTGGGGGATACGCAGTATTTT. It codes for CASQLGDTQYF.

In DNA, the CDR3 is TGCAGCGTTTTTTCCCCCTCCAGCGGGAACACTGAAGCTTTCTTT. Its protein is CSVFSPSSGNTEAFF. The rearrangement uses TRBV29-1 and TRBJ1-1; unclear D gene. Germline lookup yields CDR1 SQVTM and CDR2 ANQGSEA. This CDR3 has 15 amino acids. Trimming cost V 5 bases and J 1 base, with 17 bases left between them.

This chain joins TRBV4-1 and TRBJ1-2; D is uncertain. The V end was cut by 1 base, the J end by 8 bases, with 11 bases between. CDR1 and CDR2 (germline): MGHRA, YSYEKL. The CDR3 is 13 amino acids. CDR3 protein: CASSQVTPPGYTF. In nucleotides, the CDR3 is TGCGCCAGCAGCCAAGTCACCCCCCCCGGCTACACCTTC.

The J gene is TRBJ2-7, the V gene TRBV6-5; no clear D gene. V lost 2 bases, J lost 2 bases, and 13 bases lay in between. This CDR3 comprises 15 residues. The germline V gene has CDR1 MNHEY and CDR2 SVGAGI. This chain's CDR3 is CASSYLPTPAYEQYF. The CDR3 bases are TGTGCCAGCAGTTACCTGCCGACCCCCGCCTACGAGCAGTACTTC.

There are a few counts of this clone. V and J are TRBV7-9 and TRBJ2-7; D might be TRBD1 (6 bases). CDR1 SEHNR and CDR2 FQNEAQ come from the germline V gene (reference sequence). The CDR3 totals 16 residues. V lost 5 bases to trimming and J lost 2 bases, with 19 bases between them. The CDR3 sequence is CASSLVIGTPTYEQYF. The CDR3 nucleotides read TGTGCCAGCAGCCTCGTAATCGGGACACCGACCTACGAGCAGTACTTC.

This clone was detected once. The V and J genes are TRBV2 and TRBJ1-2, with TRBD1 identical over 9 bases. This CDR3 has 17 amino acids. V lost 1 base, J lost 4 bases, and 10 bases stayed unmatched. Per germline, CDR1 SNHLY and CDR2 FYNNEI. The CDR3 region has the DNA TGTGCCAGCAGTGAAGGGGGTGGGACAGGGACGGCCTATGGCTACACCTTC. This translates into CASSEGGGTGTAYGYTF.

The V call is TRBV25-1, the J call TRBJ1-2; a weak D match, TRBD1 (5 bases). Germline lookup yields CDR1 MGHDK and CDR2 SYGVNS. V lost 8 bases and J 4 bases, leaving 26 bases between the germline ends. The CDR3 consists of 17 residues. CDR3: CASGYSRDPREGYGYTF. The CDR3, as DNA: TGTGCCAGCGGCTATTCCCGGGACCCCCGGGAGGGCTATGGCTACACCTTC.

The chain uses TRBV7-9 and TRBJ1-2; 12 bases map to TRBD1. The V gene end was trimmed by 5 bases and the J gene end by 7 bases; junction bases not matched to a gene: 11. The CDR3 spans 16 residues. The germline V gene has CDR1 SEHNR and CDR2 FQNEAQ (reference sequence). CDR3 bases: TGTGCCAGCAGCCCGCCGGGACAGGGGGCTGGGGGTGGCTACACCTTC. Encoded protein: CASSPPGQGAGGGYTF.

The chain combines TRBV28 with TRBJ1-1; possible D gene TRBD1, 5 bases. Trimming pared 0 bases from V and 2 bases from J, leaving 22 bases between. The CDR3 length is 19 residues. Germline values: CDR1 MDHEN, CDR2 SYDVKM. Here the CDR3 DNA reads TGTGCCAGCAGTTTATGGCCCCTCCGGGGCGGATGGGGAAACACTGAAGCTTTCTTT. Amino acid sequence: CASSLWPLRGGWGNTEAFF. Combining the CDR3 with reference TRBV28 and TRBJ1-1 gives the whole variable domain DVKVTQSSRYLVKRTGEKVFLECVQDMDHENMFWYRQDPGLGLRLIYFSYDVKMKEKGDIPEGYSVSREKKERFSLILESASTNQTSMYLCASSLWPLRGGWGNTEAFFGQGTRLTVV.

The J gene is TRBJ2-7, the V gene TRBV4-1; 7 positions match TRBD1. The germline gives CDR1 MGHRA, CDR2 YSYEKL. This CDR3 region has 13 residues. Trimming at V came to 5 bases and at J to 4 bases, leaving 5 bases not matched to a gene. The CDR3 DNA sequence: TGCGCCAGCAGCTACGGGACAGATTACGAGCAGTACTTC. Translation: CASSYGTDYEQYF.

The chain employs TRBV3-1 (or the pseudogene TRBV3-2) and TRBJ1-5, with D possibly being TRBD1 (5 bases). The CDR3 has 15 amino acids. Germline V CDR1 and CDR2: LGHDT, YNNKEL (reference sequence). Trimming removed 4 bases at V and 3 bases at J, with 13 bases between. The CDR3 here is CASSPTGTLNQPQHF. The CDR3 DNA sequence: TGTGCCAGCAGCCCGACCGGGACTCTCAATCAGCCCCAGCATTTT.

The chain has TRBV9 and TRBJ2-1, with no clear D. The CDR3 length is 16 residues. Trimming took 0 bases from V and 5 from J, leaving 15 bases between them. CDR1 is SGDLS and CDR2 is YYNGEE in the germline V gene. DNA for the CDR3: TGTGCCAGCAGCGTAGGCGATGTAGTAGGTCACAATGAGCAGTTCTTC. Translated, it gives CASSVGDVVGHNEQFF. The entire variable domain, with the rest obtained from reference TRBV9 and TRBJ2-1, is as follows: DSGVTQTPKHLITATGQRVTLRCSPRSGDLSVYWYQQSLDQGLQFLIQYYNGEERAKGNILERFSAQQFPDLHSELNLSSLELGDSALYFCASSVGDVVGHNEQFFGPGTRLTVL.

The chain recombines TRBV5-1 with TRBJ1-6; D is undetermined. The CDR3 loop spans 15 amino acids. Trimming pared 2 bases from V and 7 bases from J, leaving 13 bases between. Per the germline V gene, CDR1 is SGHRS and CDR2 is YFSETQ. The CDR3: CASSFSGIGNSPLHF. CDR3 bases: TGCGCCAGCAGCTTCTCGGGAATTGGCAATTCACCCCTCCACTTT.

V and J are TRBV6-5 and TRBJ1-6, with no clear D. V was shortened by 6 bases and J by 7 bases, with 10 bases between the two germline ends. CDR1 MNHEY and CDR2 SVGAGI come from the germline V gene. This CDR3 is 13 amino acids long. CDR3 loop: CASRLGRNSPLHF. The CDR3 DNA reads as TGTGCCAGCAGACTCGGACGAAATTCACCCCTCCACTTT.

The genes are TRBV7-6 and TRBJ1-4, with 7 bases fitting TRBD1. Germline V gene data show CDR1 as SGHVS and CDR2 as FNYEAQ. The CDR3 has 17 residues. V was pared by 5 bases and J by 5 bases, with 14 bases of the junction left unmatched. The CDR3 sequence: CASSTGQIRGRNEKLFF. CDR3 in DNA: TGTGCCAGCAGCACGGGACAGATTCGCGGGAGAAATGAAAAACTGTTTTTT.

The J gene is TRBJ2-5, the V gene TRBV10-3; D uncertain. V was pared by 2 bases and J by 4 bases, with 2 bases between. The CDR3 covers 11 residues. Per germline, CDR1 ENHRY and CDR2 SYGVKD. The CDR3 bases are TGTGCCATCAGTGAGCGAGAGACCCAGTACTTC. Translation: CAISERETQYF.

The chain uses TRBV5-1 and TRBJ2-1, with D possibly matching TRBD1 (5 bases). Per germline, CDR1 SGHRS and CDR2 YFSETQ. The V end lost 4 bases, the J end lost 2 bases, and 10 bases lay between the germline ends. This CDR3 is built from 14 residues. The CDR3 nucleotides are TGCGCCAGCAGCCTTGACAGCGCCTACAATGAGCAGTTCTTC. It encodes CASSLDSAYNEQFF.

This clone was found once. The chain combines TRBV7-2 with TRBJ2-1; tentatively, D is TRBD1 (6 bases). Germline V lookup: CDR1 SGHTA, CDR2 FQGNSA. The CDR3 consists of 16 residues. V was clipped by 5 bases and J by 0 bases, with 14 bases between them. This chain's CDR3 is CASSLTGTSSYNEQFF. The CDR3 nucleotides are TGTGCCAGCAGCCTTACCGGGACAAGCTCCTACAATGAGCAGTTCTTC.

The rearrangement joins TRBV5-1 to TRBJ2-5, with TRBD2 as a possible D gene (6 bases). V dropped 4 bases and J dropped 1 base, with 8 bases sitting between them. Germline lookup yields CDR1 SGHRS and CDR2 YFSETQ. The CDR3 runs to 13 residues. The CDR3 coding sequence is TGCGCCAGCAGCCCCGGGGGCCAAGAGACCCAGTACTTC. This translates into CASSPGGQETQYF.